Below are 9 T cell receptor beta chains sequenced from a single sample in a study of cytomegalovirus exposure and HLA in healthy donors. The repertoire was sequenced with immunoSEQ multiplex PCR; TCRdb's copy has only in-frame clones and lacks some. This table has tens of thousands of clones, around 97% appearing once. The sequencing sample was made of PBMCs. Source of these receptors: a man aged 30 to 39 in good health and CMV-seropositive.

The rearrangement uses TRBV14 and TRBJ1-2; D possibly corresponds to TRBD1 (5 bases). Germline V lookup: CDR1 SGHDN, CDR2 FVKESK. V was trimmed by 0 bases and J by 7 bases, leaving 15 bases between them. This CDR3 spans 15 amino acids. CDR3 in amino acids: CASSQDWGRASGYTF. The DNA for the CDR3 is TGTGCCAGCAGCCAAGATTGGGGCAGGGCGAGTGGCTACACCTTC.

The chain uses TRBV30 and TRBJ2-1; D is unresolved. The CDR3 loop spans 11 amino acids. CDR1 and CDR2 (germline): GTSNPN, SVGIG (reference sequence). The V and J ends lost 5 bases and 6 bases respectively, with 8 bases between them. In DNA form, the CDR3 reads TGTGCCTGGCAACCTATCAATGAGCAGTTCTTC. Translating gives CAWQPINEQFF.

V usage is TRBV30 and J usage is TRBJ1-2; no definite D call. Per the germline V gene, CDR1 is GTSNPN and CDR2 is SVGIG (reference sequence). Trimming removed 3 bases at V and 3 bases at J, with 14 bases between. The CDR3 has 14 residues. The CDR3 is CAWRGRSFYYGYTF. The CDR3 DNA sequence: TGTGCCTGGAGGGGTCGGAGTTTTTACTATGGCTACACCTTC.

The chain joins TRBV18 to TRBJ2-5, with TRBD1 identical over 8 bases. The ends lost 2 bases at V and 3 bases at J; junction bases unmatched: 2. There are 14 residues in the CDR3. Germline-derived CDR1 and CDR2 are KGHSH and LQKENI. The CDR3 bases are TGTGCCAGCTCACCAACAGGGGGAAAAGAGACCCAGTACTTC. Protein: CASSPTGGKETQYF. Drawing the rest from reference TRBV18 and TRBJ2-5, the complete variable domain is NAGVMQNPRHLVRRRGQEARLRCSPMKGHSHVYWYRQLPEEGLKFMVYLQKENIIDESGMPKERFSAEFPKEGPSILRIQQVVRGDSAAYFCASSPTGGKETQYFGPGTRLLVL.

This clone was detected once. V and J are TRBV19 and TRBJ1-5; a weak D match, TRBD1 (6 bases). From germline, CDR1 is LNHDA and CDR2 SQIVND (reference sequence). This CDR3 has 15 amino acids. The V end was cut by 0 bases, the J end by 4 bases, with 10 bases between. The CDR3 bases are TGTGCCAGTAGTATAGACAGGGGAAGTAATCAGCCCCAGCATTTT. Protein product: CASSIDRGSNQPQHF.

The rearrangement joins TRBV7-9 to TRBJ2-7; tentative D call: TRBD2 (6 bases). The CDR3 extends over 16 amino acids. The V gene lost 3 bases and the J gene lost 5 bases, with 20 bases spanning the gap. Germline CDR1 is SEHNR and CDR2 is FQNEAQ (reference sequence). CDR3: CASSFLSGGGPHEQYF. Here the CDR3 DNA reads TGTGCCAGCAGCTTCCTTAGCGGAGGAGGGCCCCACGAGCAGTACTTC.

CDR3 in amino acids: CASSRTSGHYEQYF. CDR3 sequence (DNA): TGTGCCAGCAGTCGGACTAGCGGGCACTACGAGCAGTACTTC. The chain has TRBV14 and TRBJ2-7; 11 bases fit TRBD2. This CDR3 comprises 14 residues. Germline CDR1 reads SGHDN; CDR2 reads FVKESK. After removal of 6 bases from V and 3 bases from J, the junction contained 4 bases not matched to a gene.

V usage is TRBV5-1 and J usage is TRBJ1-2; D is unclear. Germline V gene sequence: CDR1 SGHRS, CDR2 YFSETQ. Trimming removed 5 bases from V and 5 bases from J, with 10 bases in between. This CDR3 comprises 12 residues. In DNA, the CDR3 is TGCGCCAGCAGATCTGTCTTATATGGCTACACCTTC. Translation: CASRSVLYGYTF. The variable domain in full, completed from reference TRBV5-1 and TRBJ1-2, reads KAGVTQTPRYLIKTRGQQVTLSCSPISGHRSVSWYQQTPGQGLQFLFEYFSETQRNKGNFPGRFSGRQFSNSRSEMNVSTLELGDSALYLCASRSVLYGYTFGSGTRLTVV.

The chain couples TRBV2 to TRBJ2-1; a possible D gene is TRBD2 (5 bases). The V and J ends lost 7 bases and 2 bases respectively, with 24 bases between them. The length of the CDR3 is 18 residues. CDR1 and CDR2 (germline): SNHLY, FYNNEI. The CDR3 spells CASTELLGLGRAYNEQFF. Here the CDR3 DNA reads TGTGCCAGCACCGAACTACTTGGGTTGGGGAGAGCCTACAATGAGCAGTTCTTC.